This T cell receptor beta chain was identified during a study of shared clonotypes between healthy human individuals (dated by TCRdb to between 2020 and 2021). As for the study more broadly: The cohort comprised a couple of women and a few men aged 18 to 49 years. To increase sequencing depth and limit assay-specific biases, TCR repertoire library preparation and sequencing were carried out by different laboratories using diverse techniques. Between about 0.8 and 9 billion PBMCs per donor were obtained by leukapheresis. Blood TCR repertoires of about 5 healthy adults were deeply sequenced to estimate repertoire size and the extent of clonotype sharing between individuals. Results and caveats for the whole study, not just this receptor: The small number of donors limited the genetic and exposure-history diversity represented. Only blood was sampled, and tissue TCR repertoires likely differ from those in blood. Pairwise subsampling indicated that sequencing depth was expected to affect the degree of clonotype sharing among donors.

On this clone itself: Its specific antigen is unknown. Base qualities are not at hand, and no much larger clone is one base apart.

Using the deep immunoSEQ assay, TCR CDR3 regions were amplified from genomic DNA by multiplex PCR. Extracted genomic DNA from each cell subset was spread evenly across all wells of several immunoSEQ 96-well plates, with each plate serving as a replicate. Each replicate PCR for unsorted PBMC received about 0.3 ug genomic DNA, equal to approximately 30,000 T cell genomes. Ten immunoSEQ deep assay plates were used to sequence unsorted PBMC genomic DNA. The purified libraries were quantified using a Qubit 3.0 fluorometer, sized with a Bioanalyzer 2100, and then quantified again using the KAPA Library Quantification kit. Every immunoSEQ 96-well plate was sequenced on a dedicated single-read 150-cycle Illumina NextSeq 550 flow cell. The authors' analysis ran thus. Because only junctional sequences without quality scores were contained in the immunoSEQ output, filtering matching that applied to full-length reads could not be performed. To assign V/J genes and CDR3, sequences were annotated against IMGT germline references using PyIR, a Python wrapper for IgBLAST v1.9. Any read was removed if the V/J assignment was weak (E-value above 1e-6), the CDR3 was missing, or the read contained stop codons, out-of-frame junctions, or ambiguous translated residues. V3J clonotypes were defined by identical inferred V gene, J gene, and CDR3 amino acid sequence. Percentage overlap between repertoires was computed as shared unique clonotypes divided by the size of the smaller repertoire. Repertoire richness was assessed with RTK rarefaction, the Chao1 estimator, and Recon v2.1 estimates of unobserved clonotypes. TCRdb mirrors the immuneACCESS table, restricted to in-frame sequences. Some clones are absent from its copies; in checked studies, under half trace to an unresolved V gene, and the reason for the others is unknown. V, J and clone size are those of that table, while D and trimming were read from the DNA. Present in this sample are about half a million clones, approximately 80% of which were seen just once. The ten top clones hold 12% of the sample.

Trimming at the junction amounts to 5 bases on V and 5 bases on J, and the germline ends lie 16 bases apart. The CDR3 sequence holds 15 residues, the cysteine and phenylalanine included. Here the CDR3 DNA is all that survives: 45 bases in frame from base 1. CDR1 and CDR2 are drawn from the germline V gene: MGHRA, YSYEKL. Donors were healthy HIV-negative adults with no recently reported acute infections or vaccinations. Every donor was a Caucasian adult living in Nashville, Tennessee, USA. In the unsorted samples, roughly 90 million PBMCs were counted, and genomic DNA was extracted using the QIAamp DNA Blood Mini kit. Blood was obtained by leukapheresis, after which PBMCs were separated by Ficoll-Histopaque density gradient centrifugation and cryopreserved in liquid nitrogen vapor phase.

The source of this sequence is a middle-aged woman in good health. Some clones in this sample may be carry-over from other donors' samples. The chain is encoded by TRBV4-1 joined to TRBJ2-1; a tentative D call is TRBD2 (5 bases match). Sequencing input: PBMCs. The nucleotide sequence is given as TGCGCCAGCAGCAGCTTAGGAGCGGACCACAATGAGCAGTTCTTC. This yields the protein CASSSLGADHNEQFF.